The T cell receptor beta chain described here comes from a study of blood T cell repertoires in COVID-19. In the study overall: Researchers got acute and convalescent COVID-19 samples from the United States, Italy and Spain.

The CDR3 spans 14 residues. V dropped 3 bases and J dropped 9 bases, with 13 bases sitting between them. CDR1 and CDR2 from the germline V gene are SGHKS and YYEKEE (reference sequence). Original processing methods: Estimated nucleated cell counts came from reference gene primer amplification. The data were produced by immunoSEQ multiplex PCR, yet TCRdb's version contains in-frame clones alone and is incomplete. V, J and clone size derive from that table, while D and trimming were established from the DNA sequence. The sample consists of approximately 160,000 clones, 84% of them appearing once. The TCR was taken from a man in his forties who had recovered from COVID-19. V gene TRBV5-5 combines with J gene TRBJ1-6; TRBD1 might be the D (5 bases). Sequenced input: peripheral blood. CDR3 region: CASSWRTGGSPLHF. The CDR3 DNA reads TGTGCCAGCAGCTGGAGGACCGGGGGTTCACCCCTCCACTTT.